Included here is one T cell receptor beta chain sequence, with context. From the 5' RACE reads, TCRdb lists one entry per CDR3 protein and no DNA. The table for this sample gives fewer than 400,000 distinct CDR3 sequences. This sample is part of a study of T cells expressing NK-cell markers. Study in general: HCMV serostatus: seven of eight sequenced donors positive, one negative.

CDR1 LNHNV and CDR2 YYDKDF come from the germline V gene (reference sequence). This CDR3 region has 15 residues. This TCR derives from a woman between 45 and 60 years old in good health. The rearrangement links TRBV15 to TRBJ2-5; TCRdb's assignment of TRBD1 cannot be checked, as there is no DNA. The specimen was blood T cells: a sorted CD56 or NKG2C T cell subset, CD4+ or CD8+ T cells, or bulk PBMC T cells (not recorded which). The CDR3 is CATSGGGQGQETQYF.